These 11 T cell receptor beta chains share one sample of origin, sequenced in a study of OX40 agonist ivuxolimab in advanced cancers. Method: immunoSEQ multiplex PCR; TCRdb's copy keeps in-frame clones and lacks some. The data hold 80,000 or so clones, with approximately 92% observed a single time. The sample here was CD4+ or CD8+ T cells sorted from blood, taken in a trial of the OX40 agonist ivuxolimab. Receptors originate from an adult with an advanced solid tumor such as melanoma, head and neck, liver or kidney cancer.

This chain connects TRBV19 to TRBJ1-1; TRBD1 might be the D (5 bases). This CDR3 is 13 amino acids long. Trimming stripped 8 bases from V and 2 bases from J, with 12 bases between. Per the germline V gene, CDR1 is LNHDA and CDR2 is SQIVND (reference sequence). The DNA for the CDR3 is TGTGCCAGTTGGGGCCAGGGAAACACTGAAGCTTTCTTT. This codes for CASWGQGNTEAFF.

The chain couples TRBV7-6 to TRBJ2-1; D might be TRBD1 or TRBD2, each matching 5 bases. The CDR3 runs 17 residues. From germline, CDR1 is SGHVS and CDR2 FNYEAQ. Trimming removed 5 bases at V and 2 bases at J, with 19 bases between. The CDR3 spells CASSLTGTGTTYNEQFF. CDR3 in DNA: TGTGCCAGCAGCCTAACCGGGACCGGGACCACCTACAATGAGCAGTTCTTC.

CDR3 DNA: TGTGCCAGCAGGCAACCGGGACAGGGGGCAGTTTACGAGCAGTACTTC. This gives the protein CASRQPGQGAVYEQYF. The J gene is TRBJ2-7, the V gene TRBV11-2, with 12 bases lining up with TRBD1. CDR1 and CDR2 from the germline V gene are SGHAT and FQNNGV. V lost 6 bases, J lost 4 bases, and 10 bases stayed unmatched. The CDR3 loop spans 16 amino acids.

The V call is TRBV12-5, the J call TRBJ2-5; TRBD1 aligns across 8 bases. The germline gives CDR1 LGHNT, CDR2 FRNRAP. CDR3 length: 14 residues. J lost 5 bases, V lost 3 bases, and 5 bases had no gene match. CDR3 DNA sequence: TGTGCTAGTGGTTTTGGACAGGGTTTGGAGACCCAGTACTTC. The encoded protein is CASGFGQGLETQYF.

CDR3 DNA: TGTGCCAGCAGTGAGCCGGGGGCTAACTATGGCTACACCTTC. Protein product: CASSEPGANYGYTF. The rearrangement links TRBV6-5 to TRBJ1-2; D might be TRBD1 (5 bases). The CDR3 is 14 amino acids. The V gene's germline CDR1 is MNHEY and CDR2 SVGAGI. V shed 5 bases and J shed 0 bases, with 10 bases lying between them.

The sample holds one count of this clone. The chain recombines TRBV5-1 with TRBJ2-7; the D gene could be TRBD1 or TRBD2 (5 bases each). Looked up from germline, CDR1 is SGHRS and CDR2 is YFSETQ. The CDR3 has 15 residues. Trimming shortened V by 1 base and J by 6 bases, and 17 bases separated the two germline ends. The CDR3 reads CASSLSGGAQIEQYF. DNA of the CDR3: TGCGCCAGCAGCTTGAGTGGGGGAGCGCAAATCGAGCAGTACTTC.

The V call is TRBV30, the J call TRBJ1-2; D not resolved. CDR3 length: 10 residues. Trimming cost V 3 bases and J 3 bases, with 2 bases left between them. Germline V gives CDR1 GTSNPN, CDR2 SVGIG (reference sequence). CDR3 residues: CAWRHYGYTF. CDR3 sequence (DNA): TGTGCCTGGAGGCACTATGGCTACACCTTC.

CDR3 sequence (DNA): TGTGCCAGCAGCCCCCCGAGGGTAAGTAACACTGAAGCTTTCTTT. The encoded protein is CASSPPRVSNTEAFF. The chain uses TRBV7-3 and TRBJ1-1; D uncertain. The V gene's germline CDR1 is SGHTA and CDR2 FQGTGA. V lost 5 bases to trimming and J lost 2 bases, with 15 bases between them. CDR3 length equals 15 residues.

The V gene is TRBV10-3, the J gene TRBJ2-6; TRBD1 matches at 7 bases. The junction had 4 bases not matched to a gene; V was cut back by 5 bases and J by 0 bases. The CDR3 extends over 16 amino acids. Germline CDR1 and CDR2: ENHRY and SYGVKD. CDR3 nucleotides: TGTGCCATCAGTTGGGACAGCCTCTCTGGGGCCAACGTCCTGACTTTC. This gives the protein CAISWDSLSGANVLTF.

This chain links TRBV27 with TRBJ1-2, with D possibly being TRBD1 (5 bases). The CDR3 consists of 14 residues. Per germline, CDR1 MNHEY and CDR2 SMNVEV (reference sequence). Between the trimmed V and J ends, which lost 0 bases and 4 bases, there was a span of 9 bases. CDR3 coding DNA: TGTGCCAGCAGTTTATCTGCGGGACCCTATGGCTACACCTTC. It encodes CASSLSAGPYGYTF.

The rearrangement links TRBV27 to TRBJ1-6; D gene unclear. The V end lost 7 bases, the J end lost 10 bases, and 11 bases lay between the germline ends. The CDR3 runs 12 residues. Germline loops: CDR1 MNHEY, CDR2 SMNVEV (reference sequence). CDR3 region: CASNERGSPLHF. For the CDR3, the DNA is TGTGCCAGCAACGAGCGTGGATCACCCCTCCACTTT.